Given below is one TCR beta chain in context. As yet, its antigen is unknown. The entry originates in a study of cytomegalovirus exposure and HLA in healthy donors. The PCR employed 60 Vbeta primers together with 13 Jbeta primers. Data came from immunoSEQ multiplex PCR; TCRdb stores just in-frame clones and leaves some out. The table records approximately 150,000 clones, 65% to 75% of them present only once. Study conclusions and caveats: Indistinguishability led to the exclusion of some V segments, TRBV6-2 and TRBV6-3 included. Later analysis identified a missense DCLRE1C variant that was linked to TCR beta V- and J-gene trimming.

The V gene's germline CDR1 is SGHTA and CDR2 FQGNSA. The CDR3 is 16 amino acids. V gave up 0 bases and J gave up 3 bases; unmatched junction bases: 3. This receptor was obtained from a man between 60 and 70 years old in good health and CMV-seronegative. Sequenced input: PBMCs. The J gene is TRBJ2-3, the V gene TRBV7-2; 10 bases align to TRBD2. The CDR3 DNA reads TGTGCCAGCAGCTTAGCTAGCGGGAGGAGTACAGATACGCAGTATTTT. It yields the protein CASSLASGRSTDTQYF.